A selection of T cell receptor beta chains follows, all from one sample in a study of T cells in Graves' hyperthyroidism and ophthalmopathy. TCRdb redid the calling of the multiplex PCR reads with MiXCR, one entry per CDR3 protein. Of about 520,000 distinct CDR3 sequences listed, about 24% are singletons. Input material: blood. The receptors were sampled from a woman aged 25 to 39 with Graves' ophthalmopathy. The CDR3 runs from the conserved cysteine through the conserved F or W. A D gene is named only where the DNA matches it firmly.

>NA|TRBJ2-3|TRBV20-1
CSASSVLLSTDTQYF
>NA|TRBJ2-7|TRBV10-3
CAISEFGGGDEQYF
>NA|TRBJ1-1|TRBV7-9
CASSLDIGTEAFF
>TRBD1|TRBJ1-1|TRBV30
CAWARQGGTEAFF
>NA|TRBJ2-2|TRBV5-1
CASSLDNTGELFF
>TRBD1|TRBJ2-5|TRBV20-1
CSARPGQGIGETRYF
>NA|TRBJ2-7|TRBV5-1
CASSLKNGGPYEQYF
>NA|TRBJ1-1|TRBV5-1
CASSQDAMNTEAFF
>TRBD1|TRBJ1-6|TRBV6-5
CASSYSSDRGNNSPLHF
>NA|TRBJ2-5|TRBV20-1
CSALPNPQETQYF
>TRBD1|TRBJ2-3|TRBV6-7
CASSRNRGRTDTQYF
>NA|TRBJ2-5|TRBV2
CASSEDGTSQYF
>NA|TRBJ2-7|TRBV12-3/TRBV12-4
CASSLGTASSYEQYF
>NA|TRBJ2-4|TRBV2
CASSDLENIQYF
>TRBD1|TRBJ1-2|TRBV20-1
CSARVAKGQGLFDGYTF
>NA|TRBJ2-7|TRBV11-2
CASSLDLTSYEQYF
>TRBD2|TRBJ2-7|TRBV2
CASRPRGGFWYEQYF
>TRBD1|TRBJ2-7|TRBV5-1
CASSPNPPGTGRYEQYF